Each of the 18 T cell receptor beta chains below was sequenced from the same sample in a study of esophageal squamous cell carcinoma under preoperative chemotherapy. Noted time point: before preoperative PTX-NDP chemotherapy. TCRdb itself ran the PCR reads through MiXCR, one entry per CDR3 protein. The sample records some 30,000 distinct CDR3 sequences, about half being singletons. The sample was gathered from a patient given preoperative chemotherapy. All receptors come from a human donor with esophageal squamous cell carcinoma. The donor label of this sample is uncertain.

This clonotype is labeled as medium-sized. The V call is TRBV11-2, the J call TRBJ2-1; TRBD2 matches at 9 bases. Germline V gene sequence: CDR1 SGHAT, CDR2 FQNNGV. The CDR3 has 15 residues. The V segment lost 3 bases and the J segment 5 bases; nucleotides outside the gene matches: 5. CDR3 sequence reads: CASSFSSGNNNEQFF. The DNA for the CDR3 is TGTGCCAGCAGCTTTTCTAGCGGGAATAACAATGAGCAGTTCTTC.

The chain combines TRBV7-6 with TRBJ2-5; possibly TRBD1 for D (5 bases). The closer fit of TRBJ2-1 to the DNA end suggests the J call may be wrong. Germline V gives CDR1 SGHVS, CDR2 FNYEAQ. The CDR3 runs 19 residues. CDR3 amino acids: CASSSQPITGAPVGRAQFF. The CDR3 coding sequence is TGTGCCAGCAGCTCCCAGCCCATAACTGGGGCTCCCGTCGGTAGGGCCCAGTTCTTC.

The chain uses TRBV4-1 and TRBJ2-3, with no clear D. V shed 4 bases and J shed 3 bases, with 11 bases lying between them. This CDR3 is 14 amino acids long. Germline V gene data show CDR1 as MGHRA and CDR2 as YSYEKL. The CDR3 reads CASSPREGTDTQYF. Here the CDR3 DNA reads TGCGCCAGCAGCCCTAGGGAAGGGACAGATACGCAGTATTTT.

In its sample, this clonotype was seen once. This rearrangement joins TRBV12-3 or TRBV12-4 to TRBJ1-2; D is uncertain. This CDR3 is built from 15 residues. V gave up 1 base and J gave up 3 bases, with 12 bases separating them. The CDR3 loop is CASSLGPPDHYGYTF. In DNA form, the CDR3 reads TGTGCCAGCAGTTTAGGCCCCCCGGATCACTATGGCTACACCTTC.

This clonotype appeared many times. This chain connects TRBV6-6 to TRBJ2-5; D gene uncertain. Germline-derived CDR1 and CDR2 are MNHNY and SVGAGI (reference sequence). Trimming pared 2 bases from V and 1 base from J, leaving 8 bases between. The CDR3 runs 14 residues. CDR3 loop: CASSYRAPQETQYF. The DNA of the CDR3 is TGTGCCAGCAGTTACAGGGCTCCCCAAGAGACCCAGTACTTC.

A remark on this clonotype: The junction and the germline gene differ at one end; a read error may be behind it. The CDR3 sequence: CASRGFWGSDKETQYF. The CDR3 nucleotides are TGTGCCAGCAGGGGATTCTGGGGAAGCGACAAAGAGACGCAGTACTTT. The chain links TRBV6-1 to TRBJ2-3; D ambiguous. CDR1 and CDR2 (germline): MNHNS, SASEGT. CDR3 length: 16 amino acids.

Remarks on this clonotype: One end of the junction does not line up with germline, which may come from a read error. This chain joins TRBV27 and TRBJ2-3; a weak D match, TRBD2 (5 bases). Germline CDR1 is MNHEY and CDR2 is SMNVEV (reference sequence). The CDR3 totals 14 residues. The CDR3 DNA reads as TGTCCCAGCTCCCAGGCTGAGGGCACCGGGGCGCAGTATTTT. This codes for CPSSQAEGTGAQYF.

This clonotype was seen ten or more times. Written as DNA, the CDR3 is TGTGCCAGCAGCCCACAGGGGGGCAGGACTGAAGCTTTCTTT. It specifies CASSPQGGRTEAFF. The chain is built from TRBV7-8 and TRBJ1-1; 8 bases match TRBD1. Germline assignment: CDR1 SGHVS and CDR2 FQNEAQ. Germline trimming cut 5 bases from V and 5 bases from J; bases unmatched to any gene: 7. The CDR3 consists of 14 residues.

The chain has TRBV7-6 and TRBJ2-3, with D possibly TRBD2 on 7 matching bases. The CDR3 sequence is 16 residues long. In germline, CDR1 is SGHVS, CDR2 FNYEAQ. V was shortened by 8 bases and J by 12 bases, with 30 bases between the two germline ends. The CDR3 loop is CASGGMGGRNTETQYF. The CDR3 DNA sequence: TGTGCCAGCGGGGGAATGGGGGGGCGGAACACAGAGACCCAGTATTTT.

This clonotype appeared a few times. V is TRBV20-1 and J is TRBJ2-6; no clear D. CDR1 and CDR2 (germline): DFQATT, SNEGSKA (reference sequence). The length of the CDR3 is 13 residues. V was pared by 4 bases and J by 4 bases, with 8 bases between. CDR3 region: CSAKAGGANVLTF. The DNA for the CDR3 is TGCAGTGCTAAGGCCGGAGGGGCCAACGTCCTGACTTTC.

This clonotype occurred many times. This chain connects TRBV5-4 to TRBJ2-1; 14 bases fit TRBD2. Losses at the gene ends were 0 bases for V and 0 bases for J; bases not matched to a gene: 5. Germline V gene data show CDR1 as SGHNT and CDR2 as YYREEE (reference sequence). The CDR3 has 19 amino acids. CDR3 sequence (DNA): TGTGCCAGCAGCTTGGTTGGACTAGCGGGAGGTACCTCCTACAATGAGCAGTTCTTC. This encodes CASSLVGLAGGTSYNEQFF. Together with reference TRBV5-4 and TRBJ2-1, the CDR3 gives the full variable domain: ETGVTQSPTHLIKTRGQQVTLRCSSQSGHNTVSWYQQALGQGPQFIFQYYREEENGRGNFPPRFSGLQFPNYSSELNVNALELDDSALYLCASSLVGLAGGTSYNEQFFGPGTRLTVL.

In regard to this clonotype: The conserved final phenylalanine or tryptophan is absent from the CDR3, which likely points to a read error. The DNA is left out, because the CDR3 cannot be placed on it with certainty; the CDR3 is given as TCRdb lists it. The gene calls are TRBV10-1 and TRBJ1-1; the DNA was not compared with TRBD1, the D call given in the table. From germline, CDR1 is WNHNN and CDR2 SYGVQD (reference sequence). Inclusive of both ends, the CDR3 amounts to 8 amino acids. The CDR3 protein is CASNIGQV.

With regard to this clonotype: At one boundary the junction diverges from the germline segment, which might be a read error. This chain uses TRBV7-9 with TRBJ2-3; D perhaps matches TRBD2 (6 bases). Germline CDR1 SEHNR, CDR2 FQNEAQ (reference sequence). This CDR3 region has 14 residues. In DNA form, the CDR3 reads TGCCCCGGCACGGGGACGGGAGCCAAAAATACGCAGTATTTC. It encodes CPGTGTGAKNTQYF. Drawing the rest from reference TRBV7-9 and TRBJ2-3, the complete variable domain is DTGVSQNPRHKITKRGQNVTFRCDPISEHNRLYWYRQTLGQGPEFLTYFQNEAQLEKSRLLSDRFSAERPKGSFSTLEIQRTEQGDSAMYLCPGTGTGAKNTQYFGPGTRLTVL.

The CDR3 bases are TGTGCCAGCAGCTTGGGACCCGGGGGCCGGGTCCAAGAGACTCAGTACTTC. Protein product: CASSLGPGGRVQETQYF. The chain uses TRBV7-3 and TRBJ2-4; D could derive from TRBD1 or TRBD2 (6 bases each). The V and J ends lost 3 bases and 12 bases respectively, with 27 bases between them. Per the germline V gene, CDR1 is SGHTA and CDR2 is FQGTGA. The CDR3 is made up of 17 amino acids.

V is TRBV6-1 and J is TRBJ2-3; D ambiguous. Trimming cost V 6 bases and J 0 bases, with 13 bases left between them. The CDR3 spans 15 residues. Germline V gene lookup returns CDR1 MNHNS and CDR2 SASEGT. This chain's CDR3 is CASSLQAVSTDTQYF. For the CDR3, the DNA is TGTGCCAGCAGCCTCCAGGCAGTCAGCACAGATACGCAGTATTTT.

This clonotype came up a few times. The CDR3 spells CASSMPGSDTQYF. The CDR3 nucleotides are TGCGCCAGCAGCATGCCGGGGTCAGATACGCAGTATTTT. V usage is TRBV5-1 and J usage is TRBJ2-3; D perhaps matches TRBD2 (5 bases). The V gene's germline CDR1 is SGHRS and CDR2 YFSETQ. CDR3 size: 13 residues. The V and J ends lost 4 bases and 4 bases respectively, with 10 bases between them.

By share, this clonotype ranks as medium-sized. The gene calls are TRBV11-3 and TRBJ2-2, with no clear D. The CDR3 contains 15 residues. CDR1 and CDR2 (germline): SGHNT, YENEEA. V was trimmed by 4 bases and J by 1 base, leaving 10 bases between them. The CDR3 region is CASSSKPLNTGELFF. The CDR3 bases are TGTGCCAGCAGCTCGAAGCCTTTGAACACCGGGGAGCTGTTTTTT.

The J gene is TRBJ2-1, the V gene TRBV20-1, with D perhaps assigned TRBD1 or TRBD2 (5 bases each). The germline CDR1 and CDR2 sequences are DFQATT and SNEGSKA (reference sequence). Between the trimmed V and J ends, which lost 0 bases and 4 bases, there was a span of 13 bases. The CDR3 loop spans 15 amino acids. In DNA, the CDR3 is TGCAGTGCTAGAGATCTCGTGGGGGTTTACAATGAGCAGTTCTTC. This codes for CSARDLVGVYNEQFF.